A single sample is the source of the 9 T cell receptor beta chains below, sequenced in a study of early T cells in non-severe SARS-CoV-2 infection. Using its own MiXCR run on the 5' RACE reads, TCRdb lists one record per CDR3 protein. The sample has 60,000 to 65,000 distinct CDR3 sequences; 8.8% are singletons. The specimen comprised whole blood, sampled at baseline. Receptor source: an adult who was a healthcare worker with PCR-confirmed SARS-CoV-2 infection or an uninfected control (not recorded which).

The rearrangement links TRBV11-2 to TRBJ2-1, with 11 bases that match TRBD2. The CDR3 length is 15 residues. The germline V gene has CDR1 SGHAT and CDR2 FQNNGV. Trimming at V came to 7 bases and at J to 7 bases, leaving 9 bases not matched to a gene. The CDR3 is CASTLAPSGRNEQFF. CDR3 bases: TGTGCCAGCACCCTAGCGCCTAGCGGGAGGAATGAGCAGTTCTTC. The variable domain in full, with the rest retrieved from reference TRBV11-2 and TRBJ2-1, is EAGVAQSPRYKIIEKRQSVAFWCNPISGHATLYWYQQILGQGPKLLIQFQNNGVVDDSQLPKDRFSAERLKGVDSTLKIQPAKLEDSAVYLCASTLAPSGRNEQFFGPGTRLTVL.

This clonotype was recorded at least ten times. The chain couples TRBV19 to TRBJ1-2; D is unclear. V was cut by 2 bases and J by 8 bases, with 9 bases left in between. This CDR3 region has 12 residues. Germline V lookup: CDR1 LNHDA, CDR2 SQIVND (reference sequence). CDR3: CASSIPGGGYTF. The DNA for the CDR3 is TGTGCCAGTAGTATACCGGGAGGCGGCTACACCTTC.

There are a few counts of this clonotype. The genes are TRBV7-2 and TRBJ2-3; no firm D call. The CDR3 contains 13 residues. Germline CDR1 and CDR2: SGHTA and FQGNSA. V lost 1 base to trimming and J lost 4 bases, with 6 bases between them. The CDR3 DNA reads as TGTGCCAGCAGCTTAGGAGTATCAGATACGCAGTATTTT. It is translated as CASSLGVSDTQYF.

The chain recombines TRBV5-4 with TRBJ2-2; D tentatively reads TRBD1 or TRBD2 (5 bases each). Trimming removed 4 bases from V and 0 bases from J, with 13 bases in between. Germline CDR1 and CDR2: SGHNT and YYREEE (reference sequence). The CDR3 loop spans 16 amino acids. The CDR3 DNA reads as TGTGCCAGCAGCCCCGGGACGGCCGCGAACACCGGGGAGCTGTTTTTT. It encodes CASSPGTAANTGELFF.

To note about this clonotype: Since a much larger clone is just one base distant, this may be a read error. The chain recombines TRBV18 with TRBJ1-6, with D maybe TRBD1 (6 bases). The V gene's germline CDR1 is KGHSH and CDR2 LQKENI. The CDR3 has 14 residues. Written as DNA, the CDR3 is TGTGCCAGCTCACCTTACGGGGGCGAATCACTCCTCCACTTT. Residues: CASSPYGGESLLHF.

This clonotype has ten or more counts. The chain couples TRBV7-2 to TRBJ2-3; TRBD2 aligns across 14 bases. The J segment lost 5 bases and the V segment lost 5 bases, leaving 6 bases of the junction unmatched. This CDR3 is built from 16 residues. From germline, CDR1 is SGHTA and CDR2 FQGNSA. Written as DNA, the CDR3 is TGTGCCAGCAGCGATGGACTAGCGGGAGGAATAGATACGCAGTATTTT. Residues: CASSDGLAGGIDTQYF.

The chain carries TRBV9 and TRBJ2-7; either TRBD1 or TRBD2 may fit D (5 bases each). The V end lost 3 bases, the J end lost 5 bases, and 15 bases lay between the germline ends. CDR3 length: 14 amino acids. CDR1 and CDR2 (germline): SGDLS, YYNGEE. The CDR3 region has the DNA TGTGCCAGCAGCGAGTATGGGACGGGCCACGAGCAGTACTTC. It codes for CASSEYGTGHEQYF.

This clonotype was observed many times. V usage is TRBV7-3 and J usage is TRBJ2-1; D may be TRBD2 (6 bases). Between the trimmed V and J ends, which lost 5 bases and 10 bases, there was a span of 21 bases. The CDR3 totals 15 residues. Germline CDR1 reads SGHTA; CDR2 reads FQGTGA. CDR3 in amino acids: CASSPLGAGLDEQFF. In nucleotides, the CDR3 is TGTGCCAGCAGCCCACTAGGGGCGGGGTTGGACGAGCAGTTCTTC.

This clonotype was observed at least ten times. The V gene is TRBV20-1, the J gene TRBJ2-1, with D perhaps assigned TRBD1 or TRBD2 (5 bases each). CDR3 length: 15 amino acids. Germline CDR1 DFQATT, CDR2 SNEGSKA (reference sequence). Trimming shortened V by 6 bases and J by 0 bases, and 15 bases separated the two germline ends. The chain's CDR3 is CSAGFGTNSYNEQFF. The CDR3, as DNA: TGCAGTGCCGGATTCGGGACCAACTCCTACAATGAGCAGTTCTTC.